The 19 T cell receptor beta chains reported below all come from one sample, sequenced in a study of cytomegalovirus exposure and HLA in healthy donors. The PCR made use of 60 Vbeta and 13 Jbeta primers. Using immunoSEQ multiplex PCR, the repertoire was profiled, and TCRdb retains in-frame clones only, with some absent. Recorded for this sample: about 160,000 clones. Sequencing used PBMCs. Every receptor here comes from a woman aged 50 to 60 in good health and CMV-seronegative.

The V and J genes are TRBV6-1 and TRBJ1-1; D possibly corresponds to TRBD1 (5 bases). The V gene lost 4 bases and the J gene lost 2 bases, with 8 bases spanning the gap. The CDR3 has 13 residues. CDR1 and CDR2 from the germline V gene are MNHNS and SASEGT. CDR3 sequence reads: CASSGTPNTEAFF. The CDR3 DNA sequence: TGTGCCAGCAGTGGGACACCCAACACTGAAGCTTTCTTT.

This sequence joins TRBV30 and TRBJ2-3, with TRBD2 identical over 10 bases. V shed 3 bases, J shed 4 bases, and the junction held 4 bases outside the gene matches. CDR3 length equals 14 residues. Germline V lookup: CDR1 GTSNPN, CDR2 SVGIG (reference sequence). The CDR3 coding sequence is TGTGCCTGGAGCGGGCTAGCGGGGGCAGATACGCAGTATTTT. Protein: CAWSGLAGADTQYF.

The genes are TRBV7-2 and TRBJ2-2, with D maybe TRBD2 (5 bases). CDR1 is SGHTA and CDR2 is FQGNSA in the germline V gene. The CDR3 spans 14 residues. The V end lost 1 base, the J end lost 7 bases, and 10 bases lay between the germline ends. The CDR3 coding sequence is TGTGCCAGCAGCTTAGTTCGGGGTGGCGGGGAGCTGTTTTTT. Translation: CASSLVRGGGELFF.

For the CDR3, the DNA is TGTGCCATCAGTGACGTAGGGGAGCTGTTTTTT. Translated: CAISDVGELFF. The rearrangement uses TRBV10-3 and TRBJ2-2; D unresolved. CDR3 size: 11 residues. Germline values: CDR1 ENHRY, CDR2 SYGVKD. V lost 3 bases and J lost 8, with 4 bases in between.

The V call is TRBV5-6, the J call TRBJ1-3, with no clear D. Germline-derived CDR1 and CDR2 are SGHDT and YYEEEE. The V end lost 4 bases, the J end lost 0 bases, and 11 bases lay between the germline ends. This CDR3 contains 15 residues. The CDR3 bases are TGTGCCAGCAGCAGTCATCCGGGCTCTGGAAACACCATATATTTT. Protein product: CASSSHPGSGNTIYF.

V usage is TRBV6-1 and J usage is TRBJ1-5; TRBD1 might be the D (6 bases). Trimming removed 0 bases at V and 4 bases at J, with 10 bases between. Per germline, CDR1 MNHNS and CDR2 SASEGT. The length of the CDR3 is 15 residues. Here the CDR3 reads CASSEAGAPNQPQHF. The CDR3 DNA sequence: TGTGCCAGCAGTGAAGCGGGGGCACCTAATCAGCCCCAGCATTTT.

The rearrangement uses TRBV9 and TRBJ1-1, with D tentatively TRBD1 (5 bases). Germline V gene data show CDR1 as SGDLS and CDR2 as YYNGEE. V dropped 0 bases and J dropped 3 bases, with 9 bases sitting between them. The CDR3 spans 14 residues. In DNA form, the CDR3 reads TGTGCCAGCAGCGTAGCGGGGGGACACACTGAAGCTTTCTTT. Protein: CASSVAGGHTEAFF.

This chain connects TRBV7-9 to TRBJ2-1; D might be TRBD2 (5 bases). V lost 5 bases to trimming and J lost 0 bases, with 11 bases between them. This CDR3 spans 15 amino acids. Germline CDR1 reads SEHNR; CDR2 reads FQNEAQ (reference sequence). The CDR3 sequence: CASSPRRDSYNEQFF. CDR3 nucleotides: TGTGCCAGCAGCCCCCGACGGGACTCCTACAATGAGCAGTTCTTC.

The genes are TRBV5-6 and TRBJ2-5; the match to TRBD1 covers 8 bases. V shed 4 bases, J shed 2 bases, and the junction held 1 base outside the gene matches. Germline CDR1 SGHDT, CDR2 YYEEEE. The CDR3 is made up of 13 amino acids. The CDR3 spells CASSRQGQETQYF. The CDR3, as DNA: TGTGCCAGCAGCAGACAGGGGCAAGAGACCCAGTACTTC. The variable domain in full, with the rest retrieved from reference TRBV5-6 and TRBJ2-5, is DAGVTQSPTHLIKTRGQQVTLRCSPKSGHDTVSWYQQALGQGPQFIFQYYEEEERQRGNFPDRFSGHQFPNYSSELNVNALLLGDSALYLCASSRQGQETQYFGPGTRLLVL.

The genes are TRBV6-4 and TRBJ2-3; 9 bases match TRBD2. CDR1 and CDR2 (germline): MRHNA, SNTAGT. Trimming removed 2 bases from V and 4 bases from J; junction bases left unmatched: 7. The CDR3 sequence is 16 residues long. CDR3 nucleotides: TGTGCCAGCAGTGACCGCGGGGGGGCCAGTTCAGATACGCAGTATTTT. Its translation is CASSDRGGASSDTQYF.

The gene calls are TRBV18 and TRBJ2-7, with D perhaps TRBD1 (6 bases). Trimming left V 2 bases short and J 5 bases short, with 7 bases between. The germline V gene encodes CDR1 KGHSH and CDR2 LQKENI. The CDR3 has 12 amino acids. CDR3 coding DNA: TGTGCCAGCTCACCAAACAGGGACGAGCAGTACTTC. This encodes CASSPNRDEQYF. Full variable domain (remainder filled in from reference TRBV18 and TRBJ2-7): NAGVMQNPRHLVRRRGQEARLRCSPMKGHSHVYWYRQLPEEGLKFMVYLQKENIIDESGMPKERFSAEFPKEGPSILRIQQVVRGDSAAYFCASSPNRDEQYFGPGTRLTVT.

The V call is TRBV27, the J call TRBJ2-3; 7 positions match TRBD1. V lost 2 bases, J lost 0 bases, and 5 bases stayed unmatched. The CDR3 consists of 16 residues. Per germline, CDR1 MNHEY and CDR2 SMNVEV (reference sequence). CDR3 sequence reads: CASSLLGGISTDTQYF. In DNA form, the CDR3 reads TGTGCCAGCAGTTTACTAGGGGGCATTAGCACAGATACGCAGTATTTT.

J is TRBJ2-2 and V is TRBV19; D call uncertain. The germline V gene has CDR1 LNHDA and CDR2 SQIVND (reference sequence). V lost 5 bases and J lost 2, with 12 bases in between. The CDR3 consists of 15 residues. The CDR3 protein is CASSLEETNTGELFF. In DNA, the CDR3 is TGTGCCAGTAGTCTCGAGGAAACAAACACCGGGGAGCTGTTTTTT.

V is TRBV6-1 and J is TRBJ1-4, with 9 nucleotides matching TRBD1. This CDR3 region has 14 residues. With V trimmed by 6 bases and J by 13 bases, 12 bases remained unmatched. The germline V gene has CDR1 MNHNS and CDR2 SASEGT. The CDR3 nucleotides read TGTGCCAGCAGCGATAACAGGGGGCGGACACGACTGTTTTTT. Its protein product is CASSDNRGRTRLFF.

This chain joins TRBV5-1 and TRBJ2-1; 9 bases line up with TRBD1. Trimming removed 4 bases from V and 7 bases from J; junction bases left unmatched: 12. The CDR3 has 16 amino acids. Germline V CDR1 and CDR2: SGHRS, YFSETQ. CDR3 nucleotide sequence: TGCGCCAGCAGCCCATCCGGGACAGGGAATAATAATGAGCAGTTCTTC. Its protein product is CASSPSGTGNNNEQFF.

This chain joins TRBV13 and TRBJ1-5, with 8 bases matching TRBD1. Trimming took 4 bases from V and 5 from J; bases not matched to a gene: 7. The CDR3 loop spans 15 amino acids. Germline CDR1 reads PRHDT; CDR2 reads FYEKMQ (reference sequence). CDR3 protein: CASSSSQGEDQPQHF. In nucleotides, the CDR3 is TGTGCCAGCAGCTCATCACAGGGGGAGGATCAGCCCCAGCATTTT.

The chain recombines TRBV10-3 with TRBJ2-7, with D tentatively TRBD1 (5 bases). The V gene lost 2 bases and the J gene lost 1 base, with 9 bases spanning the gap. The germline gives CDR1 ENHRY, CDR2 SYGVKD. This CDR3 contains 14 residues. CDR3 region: CAISERGGSYEQYF. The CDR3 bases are TGTGCCATCAGTGAGAGGGGTGGATCCTACGAGCAGTACTTC.

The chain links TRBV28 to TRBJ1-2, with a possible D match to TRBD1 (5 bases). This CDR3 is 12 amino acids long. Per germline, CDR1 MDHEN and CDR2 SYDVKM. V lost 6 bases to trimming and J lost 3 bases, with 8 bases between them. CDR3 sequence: CASSPGYYGYTF. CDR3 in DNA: TGTGCCAGCAGCCCAGGGTACTATGGCTACACCTTC.

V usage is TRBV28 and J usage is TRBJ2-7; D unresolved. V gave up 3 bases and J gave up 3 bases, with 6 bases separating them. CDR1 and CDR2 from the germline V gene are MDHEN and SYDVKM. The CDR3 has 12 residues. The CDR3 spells CASSFQNYEQYF. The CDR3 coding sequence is TGTGCCAGCAGTTTCCAGAACTACGAGCAGTACTTC.